The 31 T cell receptor beta chains reported below all come from one sample, sequenced in a study of radiotherapy plus CTLA-4 blockade in lung cancer (dated 2018 in TCRdb). Libraries were made using the immunoSEQ multiplex PCR assay. TCRdb mirrors the immuneACCESS table, restricted to in-frame sequences. Some clones are absent from its copies; in checked studies, under half trace to an unresolved V gene, and the reason for the others is unknown. The sample table lists 75,000 to 100,000 clones, about 90% of them with a count of one. Of the sample, roughly 4.6% is held by the ten largest clones. The specimen comprised peripheral blood, sampled from a patient treated with radiotherapy plus ipilimumab. Every receptor here comes from a human donor with non-small cell lung cancer that progressed on radiotherapy plus ipilimumab.

The V call is TRBV6-5, the J call TRBJ2-7, with 11 bases matching TRBD2. The V segment lost 6 bases and the J segment 4 bases; nucleotides outside the gene matches: 5. CDR1 is MNHEY, CDR2 SVGAGI, per germline. The CDR3 sequence is 14 residues long. The CDR3 DNA reads as TGTGCCAGCAGAGAAACTAGCGGGAGATACGAGCAGTACTTC. This sequence encodes CASRETSGRYEQYF.

The J gene is TRBJ2-1, the V gene TRBV7-2; 9 bases agree with TRBD2. Unmatched junction bases numbered 4, after V lost 5 bases and J lost 2 bases. The CDR3 is made up of 15 amino acids. Looked up from germline, CDR1 is SGHTA and CDR2 is FQGNSA. The CDR3 region is CASSPRTSAYNEQFF. The CDR3 region has the DNA TGTGCCAGCAGCCCACGGACTAGCGCCTACAATGAGCAGTTCTTC.

This clone was found a few times. The chain carries TRBV11-3 and TRBJ2-7, with a tentative D call TRBD2 (6 bases). The V gene lost 0 bases and the J gene lost 4 bases, with 7 bases spanning the gap. This CDR3 contains 13 residues. Germline CDR1 SGHNT, CDR2 YENEEA. CDR3 sequence: CASSLDGLYEQYF. CDR3 DNA sequence: TGTGCCAGCAGCTTAGACGGACTATACGAGCAGTACTTC. The variable domain in full, completed from reference TRBV11-3 and TRBJ2-7, reads EAGVVQSPRYKIIEKKQPVAFWCNPISGHNTLYWYLQNLGQGPELLIRYENEEAVDDSQLPKDRFSAERLKGVDSTLKIQPAELGDSAVYLCASSLDGLYEQYFGPGTRLTVT.

The rearrangement links TRBV11-3 to TRBJ2-5; the D call may be TRBD1 or TRBD2 (5 bases each). The CDR3 sequence is 16 residues long. Germline CDR1 SGHNT, CDR2 YENEEA. V was clipped by 1 base and J by 5 bases, with 17 bases between them. The CDR3 sequence: CASSLGGTRRSETQYF. The DNA of the CDR3 is TGTGCCAGCAGCTTAGGAGGGACCCGCCGGTCGGAGACCCAGTACTTC.

V is TRBV28 and J is TRBJ2-3; D possibly uses TRBD1 or TRBD2 (5 bases each). Germline V lookup: CDR1 MDHEN, CDR2 SYDVKM. The CDR3 has 15 residues. V lost 6 bases and J 1 base, leaving 14 bases between the germline ends. The CDR3 is CASSPEGPGTDTQYF. CDR3 DNA sequence: TGTGCCAGCAGCCCCGAGGGACCAGGCACAGATACGCAGTATTTT.

J is TRBJ1-2 and V is TRBV19; TRBD1 agrees at 7 bases. The junction had 20 bases not matched to a gene; V was cut back by 5 bases and J by 2 bases. CDR3 size: 19 residues. Germline CDR1 reads LNHDA; CDR2 reads SQIVND (reference sequence). The chain's CDR3 is CASSHRQGFPELTNYGYTF. CDR3 in DNA: TGTGCCAGTAGTCACCGACAGGGCTTCCCCGAACTTACAAACTATGGCTACACCTTC.

The chain recombines TRBV10-1 with TRBJ2-7; D might be TRBD1 (6 bases). The CDR3 contains 14 residues. Germline V gives CDR1 WNHNN, CDR2 SYGVQD (reference sequence). Trimming removed 2 bases at V and 1 base at J, with 9 bases between. The DNA of the CDR3 is TGCGCCAGCAGTGAGGGGACATCATCCTACGAGCAGTACTTC. Its translation is CASSEGTSSYEQYF.

The chain couples TRBV5-1 to TRBJ2-2; 7 bases are shared with TRBD1. V trimming: 4 bases; J trimming: 0 bases; junction bases outside the gene matches: 12. Germline CDR1 reads SGHRS; CDR2 reads YFSETQ. The CDR3 sequence is 18 residues long. This chain's CDR3 is CASSPIGTVSANTGELFF. Written as DNA, the CDR3 is TGCGCCAGCAGCCCGATAGGGACAGTCTCTGCGAACACCGGGGAGCTGTTTTTT.

The chain uses TRBV29-1 and TRBJ1-2; 10 bases align to TRBD1. The trim removed 6 bases at V and 3 bases at J, leaving 7 bases unmatched. The length of the CDR3 is 14 residues. CDR1 SQVTM and CDR2 ANQGSEA come from the germline V gene. The CDR3 nucleotides read TGCAGCGTAGCGCCGGGACAGGGGTACTATGGCTACACCTTC. Encoded protein: CSVAPGQGYYGYTF.

This clone was found once. The V and J genes are TRBV6-5 and TRBJ1-4; D gene unclear. Per germline, CDR1 MNHEY and CDR2 SVGAGI. CDR3 size: 13 residues. Trimming stripped 2 bases from V and 8 bases from J, with 9 bases between. Written as DNA, the CDR3 is TGTGCCAGCAGTTACGAGGTTCGGGAAAAACTGTTTTTT. Its translation is CASSYEVREKLFF.

The sample holds a few counts of this clone. The chain links TRBV19 to TRBJ2-2; D might be TRBD1 or TRBD2, each matching 5 bases. This CDR3 has 16 amino acids. In germline, CDR1 is LNHDA, CDR2 SQIVND (reference sequence). V was trimmed by 3 bases and J by 7 bases, leaving 18 bases between them. The CDR3 protein is CASSISGLVMFGELFF. In DNA, the CDR3 is TGTGCCAGTAGTATCTCGGGGCTAGTTATGTTCGGGGAGCTGTTTTTT. Based on the CDR3 plus reference TRBV19 and TRBJ2-2, the full variable domain is DGGITQSPKYLFRKEGQNVTLSCEQNLNHDAMYWYRQDPGQGLRLIYYSQIVNDFQKGDIAEGYSVSREKKESFPLTVTSAQKNPTAFYLCASSISGLVMFGELFFGEGSRLTVL.

The chain has TRBV29-1 and TRBJ1-2; the D is unclear. Germline V gives CDR1 SQVTM, CDR2 ANQGSEA. Trimming left V 5 bases short and J 8 bases short, with 9 bases between. The CDR3 spans 10 residues. The CDR3 coding sequence is TGCAGCGTTAGGGCGGGCGGCTACACCTTC. It specifies CSVRAGGYTF.

The chain joins TRBV10-1 to TRBJ1-2; 7 bases are shared with TRBD1. The germline V gene has CDR1 WNHNN and CDR2 SYGVQD (reference sequence). The V and J ends lost 6 bases and 4 bases, in that order; junction bases with no gene match: 5. The CDR3 loop spans 13 amino acids. For the CDR3, the DNA is TGCGCCAGCAGCCCTGGACAGGCCTATGGCTACACCTTC. Protein: CASSPGQAYGYTF.

The chain has TRBV19 and TRBJ1-1, with D perhaps matching TRBD1 (6 bases). The V gene's germline CDR1 is LNHDA and CDR2 SQIVND (reference sequence). V was shortened by 4 bases and J by 4 bases, with 16 bases between the two germline ends. This CDR3 has 15 residues. The CDR3 region has the DNA TGTGCCAGTAGTAAGGGGGGAAGAGGGGCCACTGAAGCTTTCTTT. Encoded protein: CASSKGGRGATEAFF.

For this clone: Within the sample, other DNA sequences also encode this same CDR3. The rearrangement links TRBV19 to TRBJ1-4, with no clear D. The CDR3 consists of 14 residues. Trimming pared 3 bases from V and 3 bases from J, leaving 8 bases between. CDR1 LNHDA and CDR2 SQIVND come from the germline V gene (reference sequence). CDR3 in amino acids: CASSILGSNEKLFF. The CDR3 nucleotides are TGTGCCAGTAGTATCCTCGGATCTAATGAAAAACTGTTTTTT.

The chain carries TRBV6-1 and TRBJ1-2; D is unclear. V was shortened by 5 bases and J by 8 bases, with 18 bases between the two germline ends. The V gene's germline CDR1 is MNHNS and CDR2 SASEGT. CDR3 length: 14 residues. The CDR3 loop reads CASSPAQGMGGYTF. CDR3 DNA sequence: TGTGCCAGCAGTCCCGCCCAAGGGATGGGGGGCTACACCTTC.

The V and J genes are TRBV5-6 and TRBJ1-2; D ambiguous. Germline V gene lookup returns CDR1 SGHDT and CDR2 YYEEEE. Trimming cost V 0 bases and J 6 bases, with 9 bases left between them. This CDR3 has 13 residues. This CDR3 reads CASSLVVLDGYTF. The CDR3 DNA is TGTGCCAGCAGCTTGGTAGTCCTCGATGGCTACACCTTC.

The chain uses TRBV5-8 and TRBJ2-3, with a tentative D call TRBD1 (6 bases). Germline lookup yields CDR1 SGHTS and CDR2 YDEGEE. The CDR3 spans 16 residues. Trimming removed 3 bases at V and 2 bases at J, with 16 bases between. CDR3 loop: CASSSSATGYTDTQYF. In DNA, the CDR3 is TGTGCCAGCAGCTCGTCTGCGACAGGATACACAGATACGCAGTATTTT. The full variable domain, in which reference TRBV5-8 and TRBJ2-3 provide the parts outside the CDR3, is EAGVTQSPTHLIKTRGQQATLRCSPISGHTSVYWYQQALGLGLQFLLWYDEGEERNRGNFPPRFSGRQFPNYSSELNVNALELEDSALYLCASSSSATGYTDTQYFGPGTRLTVL.

The chain combines TRBV29-1 with TRBJ1-4, with D possibly matching TRBD1 (5 bases). The V end lost 6 bases, the J end lost 7 bases, and 15 bases lay between the germline ends. This CDR3 comprises 13 residues. Germline-derived CDR1 and CDR2 are SQVTM and ANQGSEA. CDR3 amino acids: CSVQGAGSEKLFF. The CDR3 DNA follows: TGCAGCGTCCAAGGGGCAGGATCTGAAAAACTGTTTTTT.

The chain couples TRBV11-1 to TRBJ1-1; no clear D. Germline CDR1 reads SGHAT; CDR2 reads FQDESV (reference sequence). Trimming pared 1 base from V and 1 base from J, leaving 7 bases between. The CDR3 has 14 residues. CDR3 sequence (DNA): TGTGCCAGCAGCTTAGGACTTACGAACACTGAAGCTTTCTTT. Protein sequence: CASSLGLTNTEAFF. Supplemented by reference TRBV11-1 and TRBJ1-1, the full variable domain reads EAEVAQSPRYKITEKSQAVAFWCDPISGHATLYWYRQILGQGPELLVQFQDESVVDDSQLPKDRFSAERLKGVDSTLKIQPAELGDSAMYLCASSLGLTNTEAFFGQGTRLTVV.

This chain joins TRBV4-1 and TRBJ1-2; no clear D. The length of the CDR3 is 15 residues. Germline CDR1 and CDR2: MGHRA and YSYEKL. Between the trimmed V and J ends, which lost 0 bases and 5 bases, there was a span of 13 bases. CDR3 residues: CASSQEHSGRYGYTF. The CDR3 coding sequence is TGCGCCAGCAGCCAAGAGCATTCGGGGAGGTATGGCTACACCTTC.

This sequence joins TRBV6-1 and TRBJ1-1, with a weak D call TRBD1 (6 bases). This CDR3 is 20 amino acids long. Germline values: CDR1 MNHNS, CDR2 SASEGT. V lost 2 bases and J 1 base, leaving 26 bases between the germline ends. The chain's CDR3 is CASSELGGLGSIGWNTEAFF. In DNA, the CDR3 is TGTGCCAGCAGTGAATTGGGGGGCCTGGGGTCCATCGGGTGGAACACTGAAGCTTTCTTT.

This clone was recorded a few times. The CDR3 spells CASSIPSQQGSYEQYF. Written as DNA, the CDR3 is TGTGCCAGCAGCATACCCTCCCAACAGGGCTCCTACGAGCAGTACTTC. This sequence joins TRBV5-4 and TRBJ2-7; tentative D call: TRBD1 (6 bases). Germline V gene data show CDR1 as SGHNT and CDR2 as YYREEE (reference sequence). There are 16 residues in the CDR3. The V end was cut by 4 bases, the J end by 0 bases, with 17 bases between.

The gene calls are TRBV5-1 and TRBJ2-3; D is possibly TRBD1 or TRBD2 (5 bases each). The CDR3 has 16 amino acids. Per the germline V gene, CDR1 is SGHRS and CDR2 is YFSETQ. V lost 0 bases and J 0 bases, leaving 11 bases between the germline ends. The CDR3 spells CASSLAAGRSTDTQYF. CDR3 nucleotides: TGCGCCAGCAGCTTGGCGGCAGGGAGAAGCACAGATACGCAGTATTTT.

The genes are TRBV7-9 and TRBJ1-4; TRBD1 is a possible D gene (5 bases). This CDR3 contains 14 residues. V dropped 1 base and J dropped 7 bases, with 10 bases sitting between them. Per germline, CDR1 SEHNR and CDR2 FQNEAQ (reference sequence). The CDR3 region has the DNA TGTGCCAGCAGCTTAGGAAGGGGCGGTGAAAAACTGTTTTTT. This codes for CASSLGRGGEKLFF.

The chain recombines TRBV29-1 with TRBJ1-3, with unresolved D. The CDR3 sequence is 13 residues long. Trimming stripped 4 bases from V and 4 bases from J, with 11 bases between. The germline V gene has CDR1 SQVTM and CDR2 ANQGSEA. CDR3: CSVVEGPGNTIYF. CDR3 bases: TGCAGCGTTGTCGAGGGTCCGGGAAACACCATATATTTT. Full variable domain (rest looked up from reference TRBV29-1 and TRBJ1-3): SAVISQKPSRDICQRGTSLTIQCQVDSQVTMMFWYRQQPGQSLTLIATANQGSEATYESGFVIDKFPISRPNLTFSTLTVSNMSPEDSSIYLCSVVEGPGNTIYFGEGSWLTVV.

The genes are TRBV4-1 and TRBJ1-4; the D is unclear. Germline assignment: CDR1 MGHRA and CDR2 YSYEKL. The CDR3 is 19 amino acids. With 0 bases removed from V and 4 bases from J, the gap between germline ends came to 21 bases. The CDR3, as DNA: TGCGCCAGCAGCCAAGAAAGAGGCAGGATCGCTTCCGTTAATGAAAAACTGTTTTTT. Its protein product is CASSQERGRIASVNEKLFF.

This sequence joins TRBV4-1 and TRBJ1-2; 9 bases align to TRBD1. CDR1 and CDR2 from the germline V gene are MGHRA and YSYEKL. V trimming: 1 base; J trimming: 8 bases; junction bases outside the gene matches: 2. The CDR3 sequence is 13 residues long. The CDR3: CASSQGTGVGYTF. CDR3 coding DNA: TGCGCCAGCAGCCAAGGGACAGGGGTCGGCTACACCTTC.

V usage is TRBV5-8 and J usage is TRBJ1-1; possible D gene TRBD1, 5 bases. The CDR3 is 13 residues long. The germline gives CDR1 SGHTS, CDR2 YDEGEE. V lost 3 bases and J lost 7, with 13 bases in between. CDR3 sequence: CASSSYRGFEAFF. The CDR3 bases are TGTGCCAGCAGCTCGTATAGGGGATTTGAAGCTTTCTTT.

The gene calls are TRBV2 and TRBJ1-6; 9 positions match TRBD1. Trimming cost V 0 bases and J 10 bases; bases outside gene matches: 4. The germline V gene has CDR1 SNHLY and CDR2 FYNNEI. The CDR3 extends over 15 amino acids. The CDR3 loop is CASSEAGQGGSPLHF. The CDR3 DNA follows: TGTGCCAGCAGTGAAGCGGGACAGGGAGGCTCACCCCTCCACTTT.

The chain joins TRBV5-1 to TRBJ2-1; 7 bases agree with TRBD2. In germline, CDR1 is SGHRS, CDR2 YFSETQ. This CDR3 has 14 amino acids. Germline trimming cut 4 bases from V and 7 bases from J; bases unmatched to any gene: 8. In nucleotides, the CDR3 is TGCGCCAGCAGCGGCGGAGGACTAGAAAATGAGCAGTTCTTC. Its translation: CASSGGGLENEQFF. Looking up the rest from reference TRBV5-1 and TRBJ2-1 gives the full variable domain: KAGVTQTPRYLIKTRGQQVTLSCSPISGHRSVSWYQQTPGQGLQFLFEYFSETQRNKGNFPGRFSGRQFSNSRSEMNVSTLELGDSALYLCASSGGGLENEQFFGPGTRLTVL.